This T cell receptor (beta chain) was recorded in a study of cytomegalovirus exposure and HLA in healthy donors. Overall study results and limits: In a later analysis, TCR beta V- and J-gene trimming was associated with a missense DCLRE1C variant. Investigators reported approximately 170 TCR beta chains as tied to cytomegalovirus.

The PCR employed 60 Vbeta primers together with 13 Jbeta primers. Profiled with immunoSEQ multiplex PCR; TCRdb holds only in-frame clones, not every one. The repertoire includes fewer than 200,000 clones, approximately 70% of them detected once, and roughly 1.9% sits in the top ten. The length of the CDR3 is 15 residues. V was clipped by 0 bases and J by 6 bases, with 15 bases between them. The germline gives CDR1 KGHSH, CDR2 LQKENI. Of note for this clone: Its antigen is undetermined.

The chain uses TRBV18 and TRBJ2-7; a weak D match, TRBD1 (5 bases). Sequencing was carried out using PBMCs. The clonotype was recovered from a woman aged 25 to 39 in good health and CMV-seronegative. CDR3 residues: CASSPPKGEEVEQYF. In nucleotides, the CDR3 is TGTGCCAGCTCACCACCGAAAGGGGAAGAGGTCGAGCAGTACTTC. The full variable domain, with the rest looked up from reference TRBV18 and TRBJ2-7, is NAGVMQNPRHLVRRRGQEARLRCSPMKGHSHVYWYRQLPEEGLKFMVYLQKENIIDESGMPKERFSAEFPKEGPSILRIQQVVRGDSAAYFCASSPPKGEEVEQYFGPGTRLTVT.